This is a list of T cell receptor beta chains from one sample in a study of cytomegalovirus exposure and HLA in healthy donors. Here immunoSEQ multiplex PCR was the method, and the copy in TCRdb shows in-frame clones only, minus some. The sample carries roughly 160,000 clones, roughly 80% recorded once. The material sequenced was PBMCs. These receptor sequences come from a woman between 25 and 40 years old in good health and CMV-seropositive. The CDR3 runs from the conserved cysteine through the conserved F or W. D genes are given only for firm matches. Only part of the rows carry a size: once, few, many, or a class if the clone is expanded.

size,D,V,J,DNA,CDR3
.,.,TRBV18,TRBJ1-4,TGTGCCAGCTCACTCGTTCCCCTGAGCGCAACTAATGAAAAACTGTTTTTT,CASSLVPLSATNEKLFF
.,TRBD1,TRBV5-1,TRBJ1-6,TGCGCCAGCACGCCCGGACAGGGTAAATCACCCCTCCACTTT,CASTPGQGKSPLHF
.,TRBD1,TRBV28,TRBJ2-3,TGTGCCAGCAGTACCATGACAGGGGGCTCTGCAGATACGCAGTATTTT,CASSTMTGGSADTQYF
.,.,TRBV7-6,TRBJ2-7,TGTGCCAGCAGCCTATACTACGAGCAGTACTTC,CASSLYYEQYF
.,TRBD1,TRBV5-1,TRBJ2-7,TGCGCCAGCAGCCGGGGACAGGTCGGCGAGCAGTACTTC,CASSRGQVGEQYF
.,.,TRBV2,TRBJ1-5,TGTGCCAGCAGTCCGACAGAGACCCATCGAGATTATCTGGCCCAGCATTTT,CASSPTETHRDYLAQHF
.,.,TRBV19,TRBJ1-3,TGTGCCAGTAGTTTCCAGGGACTTTGGGGAAACACCATATATTTT,CASSFQGLWGNTIYF
.,.,TRBV6-4,TRBJ2-2,TGTGCCAGCAGTGCAGGGGACACCGGGGAGCTGTTTTTT,CASSAGDTGELFF
.,.,TRBV7-9,TRBJ1-3,TGTGCCAGCAGCTTAAGGGACATTGCTGGAAACACCATATATTTT,CASSLRDIAGNTIYF
.,.,TRBV7-3,TRBJ2-5,TGTGCCAGCAGCCCGCAGGGATCGGAGACCCAGTACTTC,CASSPQGSETQYF
.,.,TRBV5-6,TRBJ2-7,TGTGCCAGCAGCTTGGGCACAGGGTCACCCTACGAGCAGTACTTC,CASSLGTGSPYEQYF
.,.,TRBV9,TRBJ2-7,TGTGCCAGCAGCGTAACTGACTCCTACGAGCAGTACTTC,CASSVTDSYEQYF
few,.,TRBV14,TRBJ2-2,TGTGCCAGCAGCCAAGTCAGGTCGAACACCGGGGAGCTGTTTTTT,CASSQVRSNTGELFF
few,.,TRBV2,TRBJ2-7,TGTGCCAGCAGTGAAGCAAGAACAGGGACCTCCTACGAGCAGTACTTC,CASSEARTGTSYEQYF
.,TRBD1,TRBV5-4,TRBJ2-3,TGTGCCAGCAGCTCGGCCGGGACAGGGATTGGATATACGCAGTATTTT,CASSSAGTGIGYTQYF
once,TRBD1,TRBV28,TRBJ1-2,TGTGCCAGCAGTTACCCGGGACAGGGCTATGGGGCCACCTTC,CASSYPGQGYGATF
.,.,TRBV28,TRBJ2-5,TGTGCCAGCAGCTTTCTACAGGGAAAAGAGACCCAGTACTTC,CASSFLQGKETQYF
once,.,TRBV9,TRBJ1-6,TGTGCCAGCAGCCCAGGGGCTAGCTCCTATAATTCACCCCTCCACTTT,CASSPGASSYNSPLHF
.,.,TRBV11-2,TRBJ1-1,TGTGCCAGCAGTCGTTCCCTGAACACTGAAGCTTTCTTT,CASSRSLNTEAFF
.,.,TRBV9,TRBJ2-2,TGTGCCAGCAGCGTAGAGGGGGTCCTCTACACCGGGGAGCTGTTTTTT,CASSVEGVLYTGELFF
.,.,TRBV6-5,TRBJ1-2,TGTGCCAGCAGATTCTTCGACCGAAGCGGAGGCTACACCTTC,CASRFFDRSGGYTF
.,.,TRBV6-6,TRBJ2-1,TGTGCCAGTACCGAGCGGGACACACAATTCTTC,CASTERDTQFF
.,TRBD1,TRBV14,TRBJ2-3,TGTGCCAGCAGCCAAAGGACAGGGGGAAGCACAGATACGCAGTATTTT,CASSQRTGGSTDTQYF
.,TRBD1,TRBV27,TRBJ2-3,TGTGCCAGCAGTTCCCGGGACAGGGAAGATACGCAGTATTTT,CASSSRDREDTQYF
few,.,TRBV5-8,TRBJ2-7,TGTGCCAGCAGCCCGATCGGGGCAGGGGTATCCGAGCAGTACTTC,CASSPIGAGVSEQYF
.,.,TRBV6-1,TRBJ2-1,TGTGCCAGCAGTGAGTTCCAGGGGAATGAGCAGTTCTTC,CASSEFQGNEQFF
.,TRBD1,TRBV4-1,TRBJ1-2,TGCGCCAGCAGCCAAGCTCCGGGACAGGGGATGTCCTATGGCTACACCTTC,CASSQAPGQGMSYGYTF
.,.,TRBV11-1,TRBJ2-5,TGTGCCAGCAGCTATGACTATCAAGAGACCCAGTACTTC,CASSYDYQETQYF
.,.,TRBV4-3,TRBJ2-5,TGCGCCAGCAGCCAAGGAAACAGGGAAGAGACCCAGTACTTC,CASSQGNREETQYF
.,.,TRBV7-8,TRBJ2-3,TGTGCCAGCAGCCCCGACTCGGGGGGCTCAAGAGATACGCAGTATTTT,CASSPDSGGSRDTQYF
.,.,TRBV2,TRBJ1-5,TGTGCCAGCAGAGTCCCGGGAGGCGCGGTGAATCAGCCCCAGCATTTT,CASRVPGGAVNQPQHF
.,TRBD2,TRBV4-1,TRBJ2-5,TGCGCCAGCAGCTCAGAGGTAGCGGGGGGGCACGAGACCCAGTACTTC,CASSSEVAGGHETQYF
.,TRBD2,TRBV5-6,TRBJ2-3,TGTGCCAGCAGCTTGGTGGGACTAGCGGGGGGTTTTGATACGCAGTATTTT,CASSLVGLAGGFDTQYF
once,TRBD1,TRBV2,TRBJ2-5,TGTGCCAGCACTAACCGGGGACAGTCGAGCAGAGGTGCGACCCAGTACTTC,CASTNRGQSSRGATQYF
.,.,TRBV5-4,TRBJ1-3,TGTGCCAGCAGCCGTGAAGGACAGAACCTAGGAAACACCATATATTTT,CASSREGQNLGNTIYF
.,.,TRBV5-1,TRBJ2-7,TGCGCCAGCAGCTTGGGAACCCCAAGAACTCTCTACGAGCAGTACTTC,CASSLGTPRTLYEQYF
.,.,TRBV19,TRBJ2-7,TGTGCCAGTAGTTCCCAAAGTAGCGAGCAGTACTTC,CASSSQSSEQYF
once,TRBD1,TRBV11-2,TRBJ1-4,TGTGCCAGCAGCTCTCACAGGGGGCGGGCTAATGAAAAACTGTTTTTT,CASSSHRGRANEKLFF
.,TRBD1,TRBV10-3,TRBJ2-7,TGTGCCATCAGTGAGTCTCCGACAGGGATCTACGAGCAGTACTTC,CAISESPTGIYEQYF
once,TRBD2,TRBV4-2,TRBJ2-7,TGTGCCAGCAGCAACAGCGGGGGGACCTACGAGCAGTACTTC,CASSNSGGTYEQYF